This passage covers 5 T cell receptor beta chains from one sample sequenced in a study of PD-1 blockade in classical Hodgkin lymphoma. After autologous stem cell transplantation all patients relapsed, and prior brentuximab vedotin exposure differed between cohorts. Libraries were prepared by immunoSEQ multiplex PCR; TCRdb keeps only in-frame clonotypes and omits some of them. The sample has roughly 15,000 clones, 80% to 85% seen once. This material consisted of peripheral blood mononuclear cells (PBMCs), taken before the second cycle of nivolumab. These receptors all come from a human donor with classical Hodgkin lymphoma.

This sequence joins TRBV6-1 and TRBJ2-7, with D tentatively TRBD1 (8 bases). The CDR3 sequence is 14 residues long. V was clipped by 5 bases and J by 5 bases, with 16 bases between them. Germline loops: CDR1 MNHNS, CDR2 SASEGT. This chain's CDR3 is CASSPRTGRDEQYF. CDR3 nucleotides: TGTGCCAGCAGTCCGCGGACAGGGAGGGACGAGCAGTACTTC.

The chain recombines TRBV6-5 with TRBJ1-4; 12 positions match TRBD1. Trimming at V came to 4 bases and at J to 7 bases, leaving 1 base not matched to a gene. The length of the CDR3 is 14 residues. Germline loops: CDR1 MNHEY, CDR2 SVGAGI. Here the CDR3 DNA reads TGTGCCAGCAGTTGGGACAGGGGGCGTGAAAAACTGTTTTTT. Translation: CASSWDRGREKLFF.

The chain couples TRBV7-9 to TRBJ2-7; no firm D call. Deletions cut 0 bases from V and 4 bases from J, with 4 bases between. The CDR3 spans 12 residues. Germline values: CDR1 SEHNR, CDR2 FQNEAQ (reference sequence). The CDR3 bases are TGTGCCAGCAGCTTAGCGGCGTACGAGCAGTACTTC. The encoded protein is CASSLAAYEQYF.

Within the sample, this clone is medium-sized. This rearrangement joins TRBV5-1 to TRBJ2-2; TRBD1 matches at 7 bases. Germline CDR1 reads SGHRS; CDR2 reads YFSETQ. CDR3 length: 16 residues. J was trimmed by 1 base and V by 4 bases; bases with no gene match: 7. The CDR3 DNA follows: TGCGCCAGCAGCCCCGGACAGGTTTTGAACACCGGGGAGCTGTTTTTT. Amino acids: CASSPGQVLNTGELFF.

The gene calls are TRBV7-9 and TRBJ2-6; TRBD2 agrees at 9 bases. V was pared by 2 bases and J by 0 bases, with 5 bases of the junction left unmatched. This CDR3 comprises 18 residues. The germline V gene has CDR1 SEHNR and CDR2 FQNEAQ (reference sequence). The CDR3 coding sequence is TGTGCCAGCAGCTTATGGCTAGCGGGACTCTCTGGGGCCAACGTCCTGACTTTC. Its protein is CASSLWLAGLSGANVLTF.